This TCR beta chain came from a study of T cell responses to AZD1222 COVID-19 vaccine (dated by TCRdb to 2020 to 2022). About the investigation overall: TCR sequencing covered about 230 trial participants: 200 to 210 given two doses of AZD1222 and approximately 26 given two doses of MenACWY control vaccine. Trial participants were enrolled by age into subgroups of 18-55, 56-69 and 70-plus years, and around 150, 29 and 61 TCR-sequenced participants, respectively, were included in these subgroups. Study-wide conclusions, independent of this receptor: Most participants were white British and females outnumbered males, and the authors suggested that clonal diversity may have been underestimated. Vaccine-associated CD4 TCRs spanned the whole spike protein, with dominant responses in regions 160-218 and 743-854. After two AZD1222 doses, spike-specific TCR breadth and depth were significantly higher than at day 0 and than in MenACWY recipients. Conclusions about previously exposed vaccinees are limited because only six or seven AZD1222 recipients were SARS-CoV-2 seropositive at baseline. Reportedly, almost half of the unique spike-specific TCRs recognized epitopes lying outside the regions that are mutated in the B.1.351 and B.1.1.7 variants. In the small 56-69-year group, the increase in depth fell short of significance, most likely because of low power. Because no day 14 peak-response samples were available, the repertoires could be characterized only after the peak T cell response.

This specimen's time point label, interpreted: about 28 days (+/-7) after the second vaccine dose. Because spike-specific TCR depth and breadth did not differ between the two schedules, AZD1222 recipients who got a second dose at roughly 4 weeks were pooled with those who got a second dose at roughly 12 weeks. The vaccinee samples were drawn from two UK trials, COV001 and COV002, one of which was a single-blind randomized controlled phase 2/3 trial testing AZD1222 (ChAdOx1 nCoV-19) in healthy adults. For TCRbeta chain sequencing, PBMC samples from trial participants were taken at day 0 and at day 28 after the second dose. Note on this clone: It has no known antigen specificity. Base qualities are not at hand, and no much larger clone is one base apart.

Here V drops 6 bases and J drops 3 bases, and the junction holds 2 bases not matched to any gene. Counted from cysteine to phenylalanine, this CDR3 has 11 amino acids. Kept here is only the CDR3 DNA, which spans 33 bases and is read in frame from base 1. CDR1 and CDR2, looked up from the germline V gene (reference sequence), are DFQATT and SNEGSKA. The CDR3 regions of human TCRbeta chains were analyzed by immunosequencing. The study's processing was this. Repertoire TCRs were checked for matches against a reference library of SARS-CoV-2-specific TCRs that had been generated using the MIRA antigen-specificity platform. Breadth was defined as the fraction of unique TCRs that were SARS-CoV-2-associated, and depth was defined as the fraction of total T cells that were SARS-CoV-2-associated. Each spike-specific TCR was assigned to its reactive spike region and to a CD4 or CD8 class using the MIRA data. Log10-transformed breadth and depth values were compared by one-way ANOVA with Sidak's multiple comparisons tests. In its TCRdb copy, this immuneACCESS table keeps in-frame sequences only and misses some clones. Where compared with another copy, unresolved V genes explain less than half of these, and the others have no known cause. V, J and clone size are taken as reported in that table, and D and trimming were inferred from the DNA itself. The sample includes fewer than 85,000 clones, with 83% observed a single time. The top ten clones comprise 1.3% of the sample.

In this chain, TRBV20-1 is recombined with TRBJ2-7; 7 central bases correspond to TRBD1. The specimen was peripheral blood, collected 28 days after the second AZD1222 dose. This TCR was sampled from an adult who received the AZD1222 COVID-19 vaccine. The CDR3 reads as follows: CSAHRGYEQYF. The nucleotide sequence reads TGCAGTGCGCACAGGGGCTACGAGCAGTACTTC.